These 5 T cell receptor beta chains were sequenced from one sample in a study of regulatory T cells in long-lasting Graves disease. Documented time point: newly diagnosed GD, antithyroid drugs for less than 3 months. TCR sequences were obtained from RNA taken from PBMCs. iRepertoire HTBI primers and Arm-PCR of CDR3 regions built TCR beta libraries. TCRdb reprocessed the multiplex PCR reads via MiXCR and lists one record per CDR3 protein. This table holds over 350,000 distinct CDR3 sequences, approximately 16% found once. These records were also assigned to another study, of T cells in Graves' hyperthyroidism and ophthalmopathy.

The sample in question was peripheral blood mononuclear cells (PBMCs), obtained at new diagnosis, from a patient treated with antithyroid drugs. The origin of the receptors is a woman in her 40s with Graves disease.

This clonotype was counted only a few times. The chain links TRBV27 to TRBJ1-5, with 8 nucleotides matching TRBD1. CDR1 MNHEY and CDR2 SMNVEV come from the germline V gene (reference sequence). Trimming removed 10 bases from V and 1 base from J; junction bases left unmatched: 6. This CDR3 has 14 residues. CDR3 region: CATSGQGSNQPQHF. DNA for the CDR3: TGTGCCACAAGTGGACAGGGCAGCAATCAGCCCCAGCATTTT.

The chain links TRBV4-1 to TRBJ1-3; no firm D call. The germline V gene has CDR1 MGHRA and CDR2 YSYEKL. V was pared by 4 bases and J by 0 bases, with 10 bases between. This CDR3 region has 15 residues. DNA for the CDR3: TGCGCCAGCAGCCTAGAAAACCTCTCTGGAAACACCATATATTTT. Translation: CASSLENLSGNTIYF.

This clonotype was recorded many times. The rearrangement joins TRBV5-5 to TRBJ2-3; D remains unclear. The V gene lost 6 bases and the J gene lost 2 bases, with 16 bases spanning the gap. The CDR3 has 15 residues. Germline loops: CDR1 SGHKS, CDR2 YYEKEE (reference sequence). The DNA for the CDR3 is TGTGCCAGCACCCTCCACCACTACCCCACAGATACGCAGTATTTT. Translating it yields CASTLHHYPTDTQYF.

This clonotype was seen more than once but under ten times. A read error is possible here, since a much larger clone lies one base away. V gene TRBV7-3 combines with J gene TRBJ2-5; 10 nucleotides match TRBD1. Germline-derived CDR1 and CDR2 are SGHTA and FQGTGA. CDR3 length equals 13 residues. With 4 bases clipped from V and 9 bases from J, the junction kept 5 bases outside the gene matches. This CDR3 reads CASSWGQGKAQYF. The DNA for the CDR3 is TGTGCCAGCAGCTGGGGACAGGGGAAGGCCCAGTACTTC.

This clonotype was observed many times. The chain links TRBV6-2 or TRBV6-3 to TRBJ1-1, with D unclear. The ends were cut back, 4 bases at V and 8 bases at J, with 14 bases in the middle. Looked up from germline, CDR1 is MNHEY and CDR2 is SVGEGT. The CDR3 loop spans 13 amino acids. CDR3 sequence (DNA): TGTGCCAGCAGTTCCGACCCGGCCGGCGAAGCTTTCTTT. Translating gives CASSSDPAGEAFF.